These T cell receptor beta chains were read from a single sample in a study of control samples from healthy donors and cancer patients. The data were produced by immunoSEQ multiplex PCR, yet TCRdb's version contains in-frame clones alone and is incomplete. The sample lists about 130,000 clones, approximately 92% seen once, with 2.5% in the top ten. Material for sequencing was blood. Receptor source: a man younger than 35 in good health. Each CDR3 is given with its conserved first and last residue. The order of the fields is clone size, J gene, V gene, D gene, CDR3 protein, CDR3 DNA. D genes are given only for firm matches. Clone size is shown for a subset of rows, as once, few, many or a class of expanded clone.

clone size: NA; J gene: TRBJ2-7; V gene: TRBV3-1/TRBV3-2; D gene: NA; CDR3 protein: CASSPEISRTRISYEQYF; CDR3 DNA: TGTGCCAGCAGCCCGGAGATCTCTCGGACAAGGATCTCCTACGAGCAGTACTTC
clone size: NA; J gene: TRBJ2-1; V gene: TRBV30; D gene: NA; CDR3 protein: CAWSGWLRGAIYNEQFF; CDR3 DNA: TGTGCCTGGAGTGGATGGTTAAGGGGGGCCATTTACAATGAGCAGTTCTTC
clone size: NA; J gene: TRBJ1-4; V gene: TRBV14; D gene: NA; CDR3 protein: CASSQEPGVSEKLFF; CDR3 DNA: TGTGCCAGCAGCCAAGAACCTGGGGTGTCTGAAAAACTGTTTTTT
clone size: NA; J gene: TRBJ2-3; V gene: TRBV27; D gene: NA; CDR3 protein: CASSSVRPDTQYF; CDR3 DNA: TGTGCCAGCAGTTCCGTGCGTCCAGATACGCAGTATTTT
clone size: few; J gene: TRBJ1-6; V gene: TRBV2; D gene: TRBD1; CDR3 protein: CASSVDRAGSPLHF; CDR3 DNA: TGTGCCAGCAGTGTGGACAGGGCAGGATCACCCCTCCACTTT
clone size: NA; J gene: TRBJ1-3; V gene: TRBV18; D gene: NA; CDR3 protein: CASSFGDTIYF; CDR3 DNA: TGTGCCAGCTCATTCGGAGACACCATATATTTT
clone size: NA; J gene: TRBJ1-6; V gene: TRBV27; D gene: NA; CDR3 protein: CASSPRPENNSPLHF; CDR3 DNA: TGTGCCAGCAGCCCTAGGCCAGAAAATAATTCACCCCTCCACTTT
clone size: NA; J gene: TRBJ2-3; V gene: TRBV27; D gene: TRBD2; CDR3 protein: CASSLTSGTDTQYF; CDR3 DNA: TGTGCCAGCAGTCTGACTAGCGGCACAGATACGCAGTATTTT
clone size: NA; J gene: TRBJ1-6; V gene: TRBV11-2; D gene: NA; CDR3 protein: CASSLGWTVSSPLHF; CDR3 DNA: TGTGCCAGCAGCTTAGGTTGGACAGTCTCCTCACCCCTCCACTTT
clone size: NA; J gene: TRBJ1-2; V gene: TRBV19; D gene: NA; CDR3 protein: CASSIDTGGGYTF; CDR3 DNA: TGTGCCAGTAGTATCGATACGGGAGGTGGCTACACCTTC
clone size: NA; J gene: TRBJ2-5; V gene: TRBV6-6; D gene: NA; CDR3 protein: CASSYLGQKMQETQYF; CDR3 DNA: TGTGCCAGCAGTTATTTGGGGCAGAAAATGCAAGAGACCCAGTACTTC
clone size: NA; J gene: TRBJ1-2; V gene: TRBV28; D gene: TRBD1; CDR3 protein: CASLYKGTVYGYTF; CDR3 DNA: TGTGCCAGCTTATATAAAGGGACAGTCTATGGCTACACCTTC
clone size: NA; J gene: TRBJ1-3; V gene: TRBV9; D gene: NA; CDR3 protein: CASSEGLWSASGNTIYF; CDR3 DNA: TGTGCCAGCAGCGAGGGCCTTTGGAGCGCCTCTGGAAACACCATATATTTT
clone size: NA; J gene: TRBJ2-1; V gene: TRBV7-2; D gene: NA; CDR3 protein: CASSPAAPPDEQFF; CDR3 DNA: TGTGCCAGCAGCCCGGCAGCCCCCCCCGATGAGCAGTTCTTC
clone size: NA; J gene: TRBJ2-1; V gene: TRBV30; D gene: NA; CDR3 protein: CAWSVMSGSSYNEQFF; CDR3 DNA: TGTGCCTGGAGTGTGATGAGCGGAAGCTCCTACAATGAGCAGTTCTTC
clone size: NA; J gene: TRBJ1-1; V gene: TRBV19; D gene: NA; CDR3 protein: CASSPPGTQGNTEAFF; CDR3 DNA: TGTGCCAGTAGTCCCCCCGGGACTCAGGGAAACACTGAAGCTTTCTTT
clone size: NA; J gene: TRBJ2-5; V gene: TRBV5-1; D gene: NA; CDR3 protein: CASSADQETQYF; CDR3 DNA: TGCGCCAGCAGCGCGGACCAAGAGACCCAGTACTTC
clone size: NA; J gene: TRBJ2-5; V gene: TRBV27; D gene: NA; CDR3 protein: CAIRRTEETQYF; CDR3 DNA: TGTGCCATAAGGAGGACAGAAGAGACCCAGTACTTC
clone size: NA; J gene: TRBJ2-3; V gene: TRBV29-1; D gene: TRBD2; CDR3 protein: CSVEEAGGDTQYF; CDR3 DNA: TGCAGCGTTGAAGAAGCGGGGGGAGATACGCAGTATTTT
clone size: NA; J gene: TRBJ1-3; V gene: TRBV7-9; D gene: TRBD1; CDR3 protein: CASSSTRQGLTGNTIYF; CDR3 DNA: TGTGCCAGCAGCTCCACGAGACAGGGGTTGACAGGAAACACCATATATTTT
clone size: NA; J gene: TRBJ2-4; V gene: TRBV6-2/TRBV6-3; D gene: NA; CDR3 protein: CASSGEAKNIQYF; CDR3 DNA: TGTGCCAGCAGTGGTGAGGCCAAAAACATTCAGTACTTC
clone size: few; J gene: TRBJ1-1; V gene: TRBV19; D gene: TRBD1; CDR3 protein: CASSQDRVNTEAFF; CDR3 DNA: TGTGCCAGTAGTCAGGACAGGGTGAACACTGAAGCTTTCTTT
clone size: NA; J gene: TRBJ1-1; V gene: TRBV6-5; D gene: NA; CDR3 protein: CASSYSWEVNTEAFF; CDR3 DNA: TGTGCCAGCAGTTACTCGTGGGAGGTGAACACTGAAGCTTTCTTT
clone size: few; J gene: TRBJ1-1; V gene: TRBV10-3; D gene: NA; CDR3 protein: CAISERANTEAFF; CDR3 DNA: TGTGCCATCAGTGAACGGGCAAACACTGAAGCTTTCTTT
clone size: NA; J gene: TRBJ1-4; V gene: TRBV11-3; D gene: NA; CDR3 protein: CASSLQAEEKLFF; CDR3 DNA: TGTGCCAGCAGCTTACAGGCGGAAGAAAAACTGTTTTTT
clone size: NA; J gene: TRBJ2-5; V gene: TRBV9; D gene: TRBD2; CDR3 protein: CASSEAGGRETQYF; CDR3 DNA: TGTGCCAGCAGCGAAGCGGGAGGGCGGGAGACCCAGTACTTC
clone size: NA; J gene: TRBJ1-6; V gene: TRBV7-9; D gene: NA; CDR3 protein: CASSATGHFNSPLHF; CDR3 DNA: TGTGCCAGCAGCGCTACGGGACATTTTAATTCACCCCTCCACTTT
clone size: NA; J gene: TRBJ2-5; V gene: TRBV7-2; D gene: TRBD1; CDR3 protein: CASSPGQGWVETQYF; CDR3 DNA: TGTGCCAGCAGCCCGGGACAGGGGTGGGTTGAGACCCAGTACTTC
clone size: NA; J gene: TRBJ1-3; V gene: TRBV14; D gene: NA; CDR3 protein: CASSQADYTIYF; CDR3 DNA: TGTGCCAGCAGCCAAGCCGATTACACCATATATTTT
clone size: NA; J gene: TRBJ2-5; V gene: TRBV2; D gene: NA; CDR3 protein: CASSDDARTLTQYF; CDR3 DNA: TGTGCCAGCAGTGACGACGCGAGAACTTTAACCCAGTACTTC
clone size: NA; J gene: TRBJ2-1; V gene: TRBV27; D gene: TRBD2; CDR3 protein: CASSLEGGRGLFEQFF; CDR3 DNA: TGTGCCAGCAGTTTAGAGGGCGGGAGGGGGTTATTTGAGCAGTTCTTC
clone size: NA; J gene: TRBJ1-6; V gene: TRBV19; D gene: NA; CDR3 protein: CASSYGTYDNSPLHF; CDR3 DNA: TGTGCCAGTAGTTATGGGACTTACGATAATTCACCCCTCCACTTT
clone size: once; J gene: TRBJ2-2; V gene: TRBV6-6; D gene: NA; CDR3 protein: CASSSLDRSSTGELFF; CDR3 DNA: TGTGCCAGCAGTTCGTTAGACAGGTCTAGCACCGGGGAGCTGTTTTTT
clone size: NA; J gene: TRBJ2-3; V gene: TRBV27; D gene: TRBD1; CDR3 protein: CASSPDRGPDTQYF; CDR3 DNA: TGTGCCAGCAGCCCAGACAGGGGGCCAGATACGCAGTATTTT
clone size: NA; J gene: TRBJ2-5; V gene: TRBV25-1; D gene: NA; CDR3 protein: CASSALETQYF; CDR3 DNA: TGTGCCAGCAGTGCGCTAGAGACCCAGTACTTC
clone size: NA; J gene: TRBJ2-1; V gene: TRBV3-1/TRBV3-2; D gene: NA; CDR3 protein: CASSQGVSTSGKQFF; CDR3 DNA: TGTGCCAGCAGCCAAGGAGTTTCTACGTCTGGGAAGCAGTTCTTC
clone size: NA; J gene: TRBJ2-4; V gene: TRBV7-9; D gene: NA; CDR3 protein: CASSGGRGAKNIQYF; CDR3 DNA: TGTGCCAGCAGCGGGGGACGGGGAGCCAAAAACATTCAGTACTTC
clone size: NA; J gene: TRBJ2-3; V gene: TRBV24-1; D gene: TRBD2; CDR3 protein: CATKSGRGVDTQYF; CDR3 DNA: TGTGCCACCAAGAGCGGGAGGGGGGTAGATACGCAGTATTTT
clone size: once; J gene: TRBJ2-5; V gene: TRBV3-1/TRBV3-2; D gene: NA; CDR3 protein: CASSQDRTTPQYF; CDR3 DNA: TGTGCCAGCAGCCAAGATCGTACCACCCCCCAGTACTTC
clone size: NA; J gene: TRBJ1-1; V gene: TRBV6-5; D gene: NA; CDR3 protein: CATLTALNTEAFF; CDR3 DNA: TGTGCAACCCTGACGGCTTTGAACACTGAAGCTTTCTTT
clone size: NA; J gene: TRBJ1-2; V gene: TRBV6-1; D gene: NA; CDR3 protein: CASSEGRGSDGYTF; CDR3 DNA: TGTGCCAGCAGTGAAGGGAGGGGCTCGGATGGCTACACCTTC
clone size: NA; J gene: TRBJ1-2; V gene: TRBV7-2; D gene: NA; CDR3 protein: CASSFEQGLGYTF; CDR3 DNA: TGTGCCAGCAGCTTCGAACAGGGCCTTGGCTACACCTTC
clone size: NA; J gene: TRBJ2-5; V gene: TRBV6-2/TRBV6-3; D gene: TRBD2; CDR3 protein: CASSYRTQRERKETQYF; CDR3 DNA: TGTGCCAGCAGTTACCGAACTCAGCGGGAGCGAAAAGAGACCCAGTACTTC
clone size: NA; J gene: TRBJ2-3; V gene: TRBV6-1; D gene: TRBD2; CDR3 protein: CASSDQGGSPDTQYF; CDR3 DNA: TGTGCCAGCAGTGATCAGGGAGGGAGCCCGGATACGCAGTATTTT
clone size: NA; J gene: TRBJ2-4; V gene: TRBV6-2/TRBV6-3; D gene: TRBD1; CDR3 protein: CASSAGQGLAKNIQYF; CDR3 DNA: TGTGCCAGCAGTGCCGGACAGGGCTTAGCCAAAAACATTCAGTACTTC
clone size: NA; J gene: TRBJ2-1; V gene: TRBV11-2; D gene: NA; CDR3 protein: CASSLDIGDEQFF; CDR3 DNA: TGTGCCAGCAGCTTAGATATAGGCGACGAGCAGTTCTTC
clone size: NA; J gene: TRBJ1-1; V gene: TRBV19; D gene: NA; CDR3 protein: CATRQALNTEAFF; CDR3 DNA: TGTGCCACTAGACAGGCCTTGAACACTGAAGCTTTCTTT
clone size: NA; J gene: TRBJ1-5; V gene: TRBV19; D gene: NA; CDR3 protein: CASSIRGQNQPQHF; CDR3 DNA: TGTGCCAGTAGTATCCGTGGCCAGAATCAGCCCCAGCATTTT
clone size: NA; J gene: TRBJ2-1; V gene: TRBV5-8; D gene: TRBD2; CDR3 protein: CASSLAGGQFF; CDR3 DNA: TGTGCCAGCAGCTTAGCGGGAGGGCAGTTCTTC
clone size: NA; J gene: TRBJ2-1; V gene: TRBV28; D gene: NA; CDR3 protein: CASSLPDRRDEQFF; CDR3 DNA: TGTGCCAGCAGTTTACCAGATCGTCGCGATGAGCAGTTCTTC
clone size: NA; J gene: TRBJ2-5; V gene: TRBV10-3; D gene: NA; CDR3 protein: CAISRGQETQYF; CDR3 DNA: TGTGCCATCAGTAGGGGGCAAGAGACCCAGTACTTC
clone size: NA; J gene: TRBJ1-1; V gene: TRBV27; D gene: NA; CDR3 protein: CASSYGLNTEAFF; CDR3 DNA: TGTGCCAGCAGTTACGGATTGAACACTGAAGCTTTCTTT
clone size: NA; J gene: TRBJ1-6; V gene: TRBV12-3/TRBV12-4; D gene: NA; CDR3 protein: CASSSANSPLHF; CDR3 DNA: TGTGCCAGCAGTTCCGCAAATTCACCCCTCCACTTT
clone size: NA; J gene: TRBJ2-7; V gene: TRBV5-1; D gene: TRBD2; CDR3 protein: CASSSGGSLAAYEQYF; CDR3 DNA: TGCGCCAGCAGCTCGGGGGGGTCCTTGGCAGCCTACGAGCAGTACTTC